What follows are 25 T cell receptor beta chains derived from one specimen sequenced in a study of CD8 T cells in ankylosing spondylitis. Points from the study as a whole: Ankylosing spondylitis blood appeared to be characterized by a TCR beta motif of under 10 highly homologous variants.

MiXCR, applied by TCRdb to the 5' RACE reads, yields one record per CDR3 protein. In the table there are 350,000 to 550,000 distinct CDR3 sequences, roughly a quarter of which are singletons. These receptors have no identified antigens. The specimen sequenced was blood, either unsorted or a sorted T cell fraction (not recorded which). The receptors here all came from a male donor with ankylosing spondylitis.

Only a few counts were recorded for this clonotype. The V and J genes are TRBV5-1 and TRBJ2-5; the D gene could be TRBD1 or TRBD2 (5 bases each). The V gene's germline CDR1 is SGHRS and CDR2 YFSETQ. V gave up 2 bases and J gave up 2 bases, with 13 bases separating them. This CDR3 has 15 residues. CDR3 sequence (DNA): TGCGCCAGCAGCTTCCGGGACGGCCTACAAGAGACCCAGTACTTC. The encoded protein is CASSFRDGLQETQYF.

The chain has TRBV15 and TRBJ2-1, with D hard to call. The CDR3 loop spans 13 amino acids. Germline values: CDR1 LNHNV, CDR2 YYDKDF (reference sequence). With 3 bases removed from V and 2 bases from J, the gap between germline ends came to 5 bases. In DNA, the CDR3 is TGTGCCACCAGCAGGCCAACCTACAATGAGCAGTTCTTC. Translating it yields CATSRPTYNEQFF. Full variable domain (remainder filled in from reference TRBV15 and TRBJ2-1): DAMVIQNPRYQVTQFGKPVTLSCSQTLNHNVMYWYQQKSSQAPKLLFHYYDKDFNNEADTPDNFQSRRPNTSFCFLDIRSPGLGDTAMYLCATSRPTYNEQFFGPGTRLTVL.

The J gene is TRBJ2-3, the V gene TRBV7-9; 12 bases map to TRBD1. The CDR3 extends over 15 amino acids. CDR1 and CDR2 from the germline V gene are SEHNR and FQNEAQ (reference sequence). The junction had 5 bases not matched to a gene; V was cut back by 8 bases and J by 2 bases. The CDR3 loop reads CASGRDRGHTDTQYF. The CDR3 coding sequence is TGTGCCAGCGGAAGGGACAGGGGGCACACAGATACGCAGTATTTT. Full variable domain (missing parts from reference TRBV7-9 and TRBJ2-3): DTGVSQNPRHKITKRGQNVTFRCDPISEHNRLYWYRQTLGQGPEFLTYFQNEAQLEKSRLLSDRFSAERPKGSFSTLEIQRTEQGDSAMYLCASGRDRGHTDTQYFGPGTRLTVL.

The gene calls are TRBV11-1 and TRBJ1-1, with TRBD1 matching 10 bases. J gave up 7 bases and V 2 bases, and 10 bases lay outside the gene matches. CDR1 and CDR2 (germline): SGHAT, FQDESV (reference sequence). The CDR3 has 16 residues. CDR3 in DNA: TGTGCCAGCAGCTTACACGTCGGGACAGGGGACCTTGAAGCTTTCTTT. The encoded protein is CASSLHVGTGDLEAFF. Full variable domain (outside the CDR3, taken from reference TRBV11-1 and TRBJ1-1): EAEVAQSPRYKITEKSQAVAFWCDPISGHATLYWYRQILGQGPELLVQFQDESVVDDSQLPKDRFSAERLKGVDSTLKIQPAELGDSAMYLCASSLHVGTGDLEAFFGQGTRLTVV.

This chain uses TRBV7-9 with TRBJ2-1, with D hard to call. In germline, CDR1 is SEHNR, CDR2 FQNEAQ (reference sequence). V was cut by 3 bases and J by 13 bases, with 13 bases left in between. CDR3 length equals 12 residues. The CDR3 region has the DNA TGTGCCAGCAGCTTGGGCTTCCGATCACAGTTCTTC. As protein: CASSLGFRSQFF.

This clonotype appeared a few times. V gene TRBV20-1 combines with J gene TRBJ2-1; D is unresolved. Germline V gene lookup returns CDR1 DFQATT and CDR2 SNEGSKA (reference sequence). With 2 bases removed from V and 7 bases from J, the gap between germline ends came to 18 bases. The CDR3 is made up of 15 amino acids. CDR3 sequence: CSARFPVFQRNEQFF. The CDR3 DNA reads TGCAGTGCTAGATTTCCGGTGTTCCAACGGAATGAGCAGTTCTTC.

This clonotype showed up just a few times. The V and J genes are TRBV6-2 or TRBV6-3 and TRBJ2-1; weak D call: TRBD2 (5 bases). Trimming took 6 bases from V and 5 from J, leaving 17 bases between them. This CDR3 is built from 15 residues. In germline, CDR1 is MNHEY, CDR2 SVGEGT. The CDR3 region is CASSTDWALNNEQFF. CDR3 in DNA: TGTGCCAGCAGCACGGACTGGGCGTTAAACAATGAGCAGTTCTTC.

The table lists this clonotype with a few counts. The rearrangement joins TRBV25-1 to TRBJ1-1, with D unclear. V dropped 0 bases and J dropped 5 bases, with 7 bases sitting between them. This CDR3 contains 13 residues. Germline lookup yields CDR1 MGHDK and CDR2 SYGVNS. The CDR3 reads CASSEYGETEAFF. As DNA, the CDR3 is TGTGCCAGCAGTGAATATGGGGAAACTGAAGCTTTCTTT.

This clonotype has just a few counts. The chain combines TRBV7-9 with TRBJ2-2; 9 nucleotides agree with TRBD2. The CDR3 contains 15 residues. Germline CDR1 reads SEHNR; CDR2 reads FQNEAQ (reference sequence). V shed 7 bases, J shed 2 bases, and the junction held 5 bases outside the gene matches. CDR3 sequence (DNA): TGTGCCAGCACCCCGACTAGCGGAAACACCGGGGAGCTGTTTTTT. Its protein is CASTPTSGNTGELFF.

The table lists this clonotype with many counts. This rearrangement joins TRBV12-3 or TRBV12-4 to TRBJ1-1; D is undetermined. The CDR3 has 14 amino acids. V was cut by 6 bases and J by 0 bases, with 11 bases left in between. The chain's CDR3 is CASRMYNMNTEAFF. DNA of the CDR3: TGTGCCAGCAGGATGTACAACATGAACACTGAAGCTTTCTTT.

The rearrangement uses TRBV5-1 and TRBJ2-5, with TRBD1 matching over 7 bases. Germline V gives CDR1 SGHRS, CDR2 YFSETQ. The CDR3 covers 13 residues. Germline trimming cut 5 bases from V and 1 base from J; bases unmatched to any gene: 2. DNA of the CDR3: TGCGCCAGCAGTGGACAGGTCCAAGAGACCCAGTACTTC. This sequence encodes CASSGQVQETQYF.

This clonotype was detected many times. This chain uses TRBV7-2 with TRBJ2-3, with 8 bases identical to TRBD2. Trimming took 2 bases from V and 6 from J; bases not matched to a gene: 1. Germline loops: CDR1 SGHTA, CDR2 FQGNSA. This CDR3 is built from 13 residues. The CDR3 DNA reads TGTGCCAGCAGCTTAAGGACTAGCGATACGCAGTATTTT. It translates to CASSLRTSDTQYF. Full variable domain (missing parts from reference TRBV7-2 and TRBJ2-3): GAGVSQSPSNKVTEKGKDVELRCDPISGHTALYWYRQSLGQGLEFLIYFQGNSAPDKSGLPSDRFSAERTGGSVSTLTIQRTQQEDSAVYLCASSLRTSDTQYFGPGTRLTVL.

There are a few counts of this clonotype. This chain connects TRBV3-1 to TRBJ1-2, with D hard to call. Trimming took off 4 bases at V and 3 bases at J, with 15 bases between the two ends. CDR1 LGHDT and CDR2 YNNKEL come from the germline V gene (reference sequence). This CDR3 is 15 amino acids long. DNA of the CDR3: TGTGCCAGCAGCCCGATTCCAGACACTGACTATGGCTACACCTTC. Translation: CASSPIPDTDYGYTF.

This clonotype was counted between two and nine times. The rearrangement links TRBV3-1 to TRBJ2-7; D is possibly TRBD2 (6 bases). CDR1 LGHDT and CDR2 YNNKEL come from the germline V gene (reference sequence). V lost 5 bases and J 3 bases, leaving 14 bases between the germline ends. CDR3 length equals 14 residues. In DNA form, the CDR3 reads TGTGCCAGCAGCGAACGGGACTTTTACTACGAGCAGTACTTC. Protein product: CASSERDFYYEQYF.

This chain links TRBV20-1 with TRBJ2-3; a weak D match, TRBD1 (7 bases). Germline loops: CDR1 DFQATT, CDR2 SNEGSKA (reference sequence). V dropped 5 bases and J dropped 6 bases, with 24 bases sitting between them. CDR3 length equals 16 residues. The CDR3 spells CSARFPGGRRLDTQYF. DNA of the CDR3: TGCAGTGCTCGATTTCCAGGGGGGAGGAGGTTGGATACGCAGTATTTT.

This chain joins TRBV11-2 and TRBJ2-2; TRBD2 agrees at 8 bases. The CDR3 loop spans 15 amino acids. CDR1 is SGHAT and CDR2 is FQNNGV in the germline V gene. V was clipped by 4 bases and J by 4 bases; unmatched bases: 5. The CDR3 loop is CASSYTGTSTGELFF. The CDR3 DNA follows: TGTGCCAGCAGCTACACCGGGACTAGCACCGGGGAGCTGTTTTTT.

This clonotype was counted once. This CDR3 reads CASSLSGTGEGYTF. DNA for the CDR3: TGTGCCAGCAGCTTATCCGGGACAGGGGAAGGCTACACCTTC. This chain links TRBV7-2 with TRBJ1-2; 10 nucleotides match TRBD1. The germline V gene has CDR1 SGHTA and CDR2 FQGNSA. The CDR3 consists of 14 residues. Germline trimming cut 2 bases from V and 8 bases from J; bases unmatched to any gene: 5.

This clonotype has a count of ten or more. The rearrangement joins TRBV5-1 to TRBJ2-4, with D perhaps being TRBD1 or TRBD2 (5 bases each). The CDR3 is 16 residues long. Germline CDR1 and CDR2: SGHRS and YFSETQ. V was shortened by 1 base and J by 0 bases, with 11 bases between the two germline ends. The CDR3 sequence is CASSLSQDLAKNIQYF. CDR3 DNA: TGCGCCAGCAGCTTGTCACAGGACTTAGCCAAAAACATTCAGTACTTC.

This clonotype was seen ten or more times. The chain combines TRBV18 with TRBJ2-5; tentatively, D is TRBD2 (5 bases). With 4 bases removed from V and 2 bases from J, the gap between germline ends came to 14 bases. CDR1 and CDR2 (germline): KGHSH, LQKENI. The CDR3 runs to 15 residues. The CDR3 spells CASSLPYEGQETQYF. CDR3 nucleotide sequence: TGTGCCAGCTCACTACCATATGAGGGACAAGAGACCCAGTACTTC.

The chain joins TRBV19 to TRBJ2-2, with D possibly being TRBD1 (7 bases). The germline V and J ends were trimmed by 6 bases and 7 bases, with 24 bases remaining between them. Germline CDR1 and CDR2: LNHDA and SQIVND (reference sequence). The CDR3 has 17 amino acids. The CDR3 reads CASSPIPAGGSGGELFF. CDR3 nucleotides: TGTGCCAGTAGCCCCATTCCAGCAGGGGGTAGCGGCGGGGAGCTGTTTTTT.

This clonotype was counted a few times. The genes are TRBV27 and TRBJ2-1; 8 bases are shared with TRBD2. The V segment lost 0 bases and the J segment 8 bases; nucleotides outside the gene matches: 6. Germline V gene lookup returns CDR1 MNHEY and CDR2 SMNVEV (reference sequence). The CDR3 covers 15 residues. The CDR3 DNA is TGTGCCAGCAGTTTATCGGGACTAGTAAAACATGAGCAGTTCTTC. The encoded protein is CASSLSGLVKHEQFF.

The genes are TRBV12-3 or TRBV12-4 and TRBJ1-3; maybe TRBD1 (6 bases). Trimming took off 8 bases at V and 3 bases at J, with 14 bases between the two ends. The CDR3 is made up of 14 amino acids. In DNA, the CDR3 is TGTGCCAGCGGGGCGACAGGTCGTGGAAACACCATATATTTT. It yields the protein CASGATGRGNTIYF.

This clonotype has a count of ten or more. This sequence joins TRBV6-2 or TRBV6-3 and TRBJ1-5; D uncertain. This CDR3 region has 12 residues. Germline CDR1 and CDR2: MNHEY and SVGEGT. V lost 5 bases, J lost 1 base, and 3 bases lay in between. CDR3: CASSRSNQPQHF. CDR3 nucleotide sequence: TGTGCCAGCAGTAGAAGCAATCAGCCCCAGCATTTT.

This clonotype has only a few counts. The chain joins TRBV12-3 or TRBV12-4 to TRBJ1-5; D gene unclear. Trimming took 5 bases from V and 0 from J, leaving 11 bases between them. The CDR3 extends over 15 amino acids. The CDR3 spells CASSLSGPSNQPQHF. The CDR3 DNA is TGTGCCAGCAGTCTAAGTGGCCCTAGCAATCAGCCCCAGCATTTT.

The chain couples TRBV18 to TRBJ2-7, with no clear D. V lost 4 bases, J lost 5 bases, and 12 bases lay in between. CDR3 length: 13 residues. Looked up from germline, CDR1 is KGHSH and CDR2 is LQKENI. CDR3 in DNA: TGTGCCAGCTCACGACCCCCGGCCAACGAGCAGTACTTC. Translated: CASSRPPANEQYF.